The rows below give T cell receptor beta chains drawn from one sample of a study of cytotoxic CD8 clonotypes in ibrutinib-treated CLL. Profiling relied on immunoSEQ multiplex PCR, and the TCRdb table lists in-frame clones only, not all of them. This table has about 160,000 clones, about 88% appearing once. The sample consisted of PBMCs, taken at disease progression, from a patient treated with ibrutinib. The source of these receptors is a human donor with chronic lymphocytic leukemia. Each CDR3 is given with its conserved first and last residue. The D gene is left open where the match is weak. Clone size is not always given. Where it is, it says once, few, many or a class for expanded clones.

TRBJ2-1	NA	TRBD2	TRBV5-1	TGCGCCAGCAGCTATCGTCCTAGCGGGGCAGATGAGCAGTTCTTC	CASSYRPSGADEQFF
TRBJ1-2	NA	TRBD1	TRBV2	TGTGCCAGCAGTGCCGACAGGGGCCGGAGAGGCTACACCTTC	CASSADRGRRGYTF
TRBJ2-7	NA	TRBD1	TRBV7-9	TGTGCCAGCAGCCCAGGGGGCGGTGACGAGCAGTACTTC	CASSPGGGDEQYF
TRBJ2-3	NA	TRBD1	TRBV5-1	TGCGCCAGCAGCTCCAATCGACAGGGTTACGATACGCAGTATTTT	CASSSNRQGYDTQYF
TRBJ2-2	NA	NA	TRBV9	TGTGCCAGCAGCACCAGTTTTGGGACCGGGGAGCTGTTTTTT	CASSTSFGTGELFF
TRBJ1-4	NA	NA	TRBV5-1	TGCGCCAGCAGCTTGGTGCCCGGCCAAAATGAAAAACTGTTTTTT	CASSLVPGQNEKLFF
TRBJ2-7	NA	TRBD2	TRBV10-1	TGCGCCAGCAGTGGGCCGGCGGGAGGAATTTACTACGAGCAGTACTTC	CASSGPAGGIYYEQYF
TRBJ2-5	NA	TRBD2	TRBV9	TGTGCCAGCAGCGTGGGACTAGCGGGATCATGGACCCAGTACTTC	CASSVGLAGSWTQYF
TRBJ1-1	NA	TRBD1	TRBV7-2	TGTGCCAGCAGCTTACTACAGGGGGCGGTGAACACTGAAGCTTTCTTT	CASSLLQGAVNTEAFF
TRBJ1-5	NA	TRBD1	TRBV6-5	TGTGCCAGCAGTTACCGCGGACAGGGAGAACGGCAGCCCCAGCATTTT	CASSYRGQGERQPQHF
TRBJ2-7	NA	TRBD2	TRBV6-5	TGTGCCAGCACCCGGTCGACTAGCGGGAAGAACGAGCAGTACTTC	CASTRSTSGKNEQYF
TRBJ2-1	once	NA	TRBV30	TGTGCCTGGAGTGTAGGTCAATACAATGAGCAGTTCTTC	CAWSVGQYNEQFF
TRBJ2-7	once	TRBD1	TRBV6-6	TGTGCCAGCAGGGACAGGAATACTGGGGCCTCCTACGAGCAGTACTTC	CASRDRNTGASYEQYF
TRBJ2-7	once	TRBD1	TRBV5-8	TGTGCCAGCAGCTCCCCGGGACAGGGCAACGAGCAGTACTTC	CASSSPGQGNEQYF
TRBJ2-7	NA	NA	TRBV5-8	TGTGCCAGCACCAAACCGGGAGCTACCTACGAGCAGTACTTC	CASTKPGATYEQYF
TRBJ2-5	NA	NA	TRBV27	TGTGCCAGCTCGATAGGGGCGGACCCAGGGAAGACCCAGTACTTC	CASSIGADPGKTQYF
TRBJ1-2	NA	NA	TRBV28	TGTGCCAGCAGTTTATCGGGTATCCCAGGCTACACCTTC	CASSLSGIPGYTF
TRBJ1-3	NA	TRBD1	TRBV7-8	TGTGCCAGCAGCTTAGGACCCCAGGGGGCGAAAGGAAACACCATATATTTT	CASSLGPQGAKGNTIYF
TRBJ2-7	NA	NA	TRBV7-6	TGTGCCAGCAGCCTCCAGGGGCTCAGCTCCTACGAGCAGTACTTC	CASSLQGLSSYEQYF
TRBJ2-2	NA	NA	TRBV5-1	TGCGCCAGCAGCTTTAGGGAGCGCACCGGGGAGCTGTTTTTT	CASSFRERTGELFF
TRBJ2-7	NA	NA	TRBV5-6	TGTGCCAGCAGCTGGCGAGCCATGGGAAACGAGCAGTACTTC	CASSWRAMGNEQYF
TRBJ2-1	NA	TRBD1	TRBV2	TGTGCCGGGAGGACAGGGGATGGCTCCTACAATGAGCAGTTCTTC	CAGRTGDGSYNEQFF
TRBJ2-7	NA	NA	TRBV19	TGTGCCAGTAGTCCCAGCGGGGCAGGGGCTTTCTACGAGCAGTACTTC	CASSPSGAGAFYEQYF
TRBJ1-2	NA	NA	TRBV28	TGTGCCAGCAGTTTGGGACGCAACTATGGCTACACCTTC	CASSLGRNYGYTF
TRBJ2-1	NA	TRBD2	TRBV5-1	TGCGCCAGCAGCTACATACTAGCGGGAGGGCCACTCTATAATGAGCAGTTCTTC	CASSYILAGGPLYNEQFF
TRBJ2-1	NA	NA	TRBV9	TGTGCCAGCAGCGGAGACAAGTCCTACAATGAGCAGTTCTTC	CASSGDKSYNEQFF
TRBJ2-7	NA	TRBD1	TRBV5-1	TGCGCCAGCAGCTCCGGACAGGGTGGCTCCTACGAGCAGTACTTC	CASSSGQGGSYEQYF
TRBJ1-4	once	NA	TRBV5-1	TGCGCCAGCAGCTGGGGGGCGACTAATGAAAAACTGTTTTTT	CASSWGATNEKLFF